The rows below give T cell receptor beta chains drawn from one sample of a study of T-cell reconstitution after alpha-beta-depleted transplantation in children. TCRdb reanalysed the PCR reads using MiXCR and keeps one entry per CDR3 protein. The table has about 510,000 distinct CDR3 sequences, more than 9.5% seen once. The sample here was PBMCs, mostly from graft donor cells, taken 180 days after TCRalphabeta/CD19-depleted stem cell transplant. The origin of the receptors is a female patient aged 2-9 years who had a stem cell transplant for aplastic anemia, so the T cells may come from the graft donor. The CDR3 runs from the conserved cysteine through the conserved F or W. A D gene is named only where the DNA matches it firmly. Size is stated for part of the rows, as once, few or many counts, or as a class when the clone is expanded.

j_call d_call v_call clone_size cdr3_nt cdr3_aa
TRBJ1-1 NA TRBV2 few TGTGCCAGCAGTGGTATACAGGGGAACACTGAAGCTTTCTTT CASSGIQGNTEAFF
TRBJ2-1 TRBD2 TRBV20-1 NA TGCAGTGCTAGGGGTCGAAGGACTAGCGGGACCTACAATGAGCAGTTCTTC CSARGRRTSGTYNEQFF
TRBJ2-1 TRBD2 TRBV7-2 few TGTGCCAGCAGCTTAGTCGCCGGTAGCGGGAGGGCCCTCAGCGAGCAGTTCTTC CASSLVAGSGRALSEQFF
TRBJ2-1 NA TRBV12-3/TRBV12-4 few TGTGCCAGCACTCCCCCCTGGGGCACTGAGCAGTTCTTC CASTPPWGTEQFF
TRBJ2-7 NA TRBV20-1 many TGCAGTGCTGGACGGGGCTACGAGCAGTACTTC CSAGRGYEQYF
TRBJ1-4 NA TRBV28 few TGTGCCAGCAAATCAGCTAGGCGTGAAAAACTGTTTTTT CASKSARREKLFF
TRBJ2-7 NA TRBV10-2 few TGCGCCAGCAGTCATTATATTGAATACGAGCAGTACTTC CASSHYIEYEQYF
TRBJ1-1 NA TRBV10-3 many TGTGCCATCAGTGAGTCAAGTTTAAACACTGAAGCTTTCTTT CAISESSLNTEAFF
TRBJ2-1 NA TRBV7-2 few TGTGCCAGCAGCTTAGCGTATACACCTCGGCCCTACAATGAGCAGTTCTTC CASSLAYTPRPYNEQFF
TRBJ1-1 NA TRBV5-4 NA TGTGCCAGCGCGGCGGGAGTTGAAGCTTTCTTT CASAAGVEAFF
TRBJ1-2 NA TRBV20-1 many TGCAGTGCTGGGACCAGGGGAGGCTACACCTTC CSAGTRGGYTF
TRBJ2-5 TRBD1 TRBV20-1 few TGCAGTGCCGCCCCGACAGGGTTAGAGACCCAGTACTTC CSAAPTGLETQYF
TRBJ2-7 NA TRBV20-1 few TGCAGTGCTAGCGGGGATAGCTCCTACGAGCAGTACTTC CSASGDSSYEQYF
TRBJ2-2 NA TRBV5-1 many TGCGCCAGCAGCCTCGACAGAATTAAAACCGGGGAGCTGTTTTTT CASSLDRIKTGELFF
TRBJ2-3 TRBD2 TRBV7-2 NA TGTGCCAGCAGCTTAGCAAGCGGGATGGGCACAGATACGCAGTATTTT CASSLASGMGTDTQYF
TRBJ2-4 NA TRBV28 few TGTGCCAGCAGTCCCCCCACAGTGAGGGAAAACATTCAGTACTTC CASSPPTVRENIQYF
TRBJ1-5 NA TRBV28 few TGTGCCAGCAGTTTATCTCGATCGGCAGGGGGCAATCAGCCCCAGCATTTT CASSLSRSAGGNQPQHF
TRBJ1-3 NA TRBV7-8 NA TGTGCCAGCAGCCCCGGGTGGGGGGCGGCCTTGGACTCTGGAAACACCATATATTTT CASSPGWGAALDSGNTIYF
TRBJ1-5 TRBD1 TRBV9 many TGTGCCAGCAGCGCTGGGACAGGGGAAACAAATCAGCCCCAGCATTTT CASSAGTGETNQPQHF
TRBJ2-5 NA TRBV7-3 few TGTGCCAGCAGCTCGGGCAGTTCGGGTGAGACCCAGTACTTC CASSSGSSGETQYF
TRBJ2-3 TRBD2 TRBV27 NA TGTGCCAGCAGGGGACTAGGATGGTCAGATACGCAGTATTTT CASRGLGWSDTQYF
TRBJ2-5 NA TRBV2 NA TGTGCCAGCACCCGGGATTCAAATCGAGAGACCCAGTACTTC CASTRDSNRETQYF
TRBJ2-1 NA TRBV15 many TGTGCCACCAGCAGAGTACCCAGTCACAATGAGCAGTTCTTC CATSRVPSHNEQFF
TRBJ2-1 TRBD1 TRBV29-1 few TGCAGCGTCAGAACAGGGGCAGCCTACAATGAGCAGTTCTTC CSVRTGAAYNEQFF
TRBJ2-1 TRBD2 TRBV19 few TGTGCCAGTAAGGCTAGCGGGGGGCCCCTACAATCCGAGCAGTTCTTC CASKASGGPLQSEQFF
TRBJ1-6 NA TRBV20-1 NA TGCAGTGCTCTACCGGGACCTCGCGATCCCCTCCACTTT CSALPGPRDPLHF
TRBJ2-1 TRBD2 TRBV3-1 many TGTGCCAGCGTCAGCCTAGCGGGAGGGAATGAGCAGTTCTTC CASVSLAGGNEQFF
TRBJ2-5 NA TRBV5-1 NA TGCGCCAGCACCAACCCCCCGTTGGGCCTTACCCGGCAAGAGACCCAGTACTTC CASTNPPLGLTRQETQYF
TRBJ2-7 NA TRBV20-1 NA TGCAGTGCTACCCGACGGCAGAGGGGCGAGCAGTACTTC CSATRRQRGEQYF
TRBJ2-7 TRBD2 TRBV9 NA TGTGCCAGCAGCGCTGGACTAGCGGAGTACGAGCAGTACTTC CASSAGLAEYEQYF
TRBJ2-3 NA TRBV20-1 few TGCAGTGCTAGAGGCGGCGTACTCGGCACAGATACGCAGTATTTT CSARGGVLGTDTQYF
TRBJ1-4 TRBD1 TRBV24-1 many TGTGCCACCAGTGTTCCGGACAGGGAGAATGAAAAACTGTTTTTT CATSVPDRENEKLFF
TRBJ2-2 TRBD1 TRBV20-1 few TGCAGTGCTAGAGATCCCGACAGGGGGAGGCCCGGGGAGCTGTTTTTT CSARDPDRGRPGELFF
TRBJ1-1 NA TRBV5-1 few TGCGCCAGCAGCTTGAGCCGCGTCAGGGCGACCACTGAAGCTTTCTTT CASSLSRVRATTEAFF
TRBJ1-5 TRBD1 TRBV20-1 NA TGCAGTGCTAGAACAGGGGGCCACCAGCCCCAGCATTTT CSARTGGHQPQHF
TRBJ2-7 TRBD1 TRBV5-1 NA TGCGCCAGCAGCAAAGGACAGGACAGCATCTACGAGCAGTACTTC CASSKGQDSIYEQYF
TRBJ2-1 NA TRBV7-8 many TGTGCCAGCAGCTTAGTAGGATATGAGCAGTTCTTC CASSLVGYEQFF
TRBJ1-1 NA TRBV7-8 few TGTGCCAGCAGCTTAGATGCTGGGCTCATAAAAAACACTGAAGCTTTCTTT CASSLDAGLIKNTEAFF
TRBJ2-1 NA TRBV15 NA TGTGCCACCAGCAGAGCATCGAGCTCCTACAATGAGCAGTTCTTC CATSRASSSYNEQFF
TRBJ2-2 TRBD2 TRBV5-1 many TGCGCCAGCAGCGCTCGGGAGGCCGGGGAGCTGTTTTTT CASSAREAGELFF
TRBJ2-3 TRBD2 TRBV5-1 many TGCGCCAGCAGCGGTGGGACTAGCGGGAGCACAGATACGCAGTATTTT CASSGGTSGSTDTQYF
TRBJ2-1 TRBD1 TRBV7-3 NA TGTGCCAGCAGCTCCAGGGGGACAGGACGCGGGGATGAGCAGTTCTTC CASSSRGTGRGDEQFF
TRBJ1-5 NA TRBV15 many TGTGCCACCAGCAGAGTGGGATCGGCTCAGCCCCAGCATTTT CATSRVGSAQPQHF
TRBJ2-3 TRBD2 TRBV7-2 NA TGTGCCAGCAGCTTTTGGACTAGCGGGCGTAGCACAGATACGCAGTATTTT CASSFWTSGRSTDTQYF
TRBJ2-7 NA TRBV6-5 few TGTGCCAGCAGTTACCAGCGGAAGAGCTCCTACGAGCAGTACTTC CASSYQRKSSYEQYF
TRBJ2-1 TRBD1 TRBV28 few TGTGCCAGCAGAGTTTTTGGGACAGAATGGGGTAATGAGCAGTTCTTC CASRVFGTEWGNEQFF
TRBJ2-1 TRBD2 TRBV5-4 few TGTGCCAGCAGCCCCCCGCCTAGCGGGAGTGCCTCCTACAATGAGCAGTTCTTC CASSPPPSGSASYNEQFF
TRBJ1-1 TRBD1 TRBV12-3/TRBV12-4 NA TGTGCCAGCAGTCTCGACAGGGGGGCGGACACTGAAGCTTTCTTT CASSLDRGADTEAFF
TRBJ2-1 NA TRBV20-1 many TGCAGTGCTCCGGACCTCGAGCAGTTCTTC CSAPDLEQFF
TRBJ2-3 NA TRBV29-1 few TGCAGCGGAACAGAGGCGGGCACAGATACGCAGTATTTT CSGTEAGTDTQYF
TRBJ2-2 NA TRBV30 NA TGTGCCTGGGGGGGACCCAACAAGGGGTCCGGGGAGCTGTTTTTT CAWGGPNKGSGELFF
TRBJ2-1 NA TRBV28 many TGTGCCAGCACCCTTGGGACCCTAGCGAATGAGCAGTTCTTC CASTLGTLANEQFF
TRBJ2-1 TRBD2 TRBV15 many TGTGCCACCAGCTCCCACCTAGCGGGAGTCTCCTACAATGAGCAGTTCTTC CATSSHLAGVSYNEQFF
TRBJ2-1 NA TRBV2 few TGTGCCGAGGGGAGGCATGAGCAGTTCTTC CAEGRHEQFF